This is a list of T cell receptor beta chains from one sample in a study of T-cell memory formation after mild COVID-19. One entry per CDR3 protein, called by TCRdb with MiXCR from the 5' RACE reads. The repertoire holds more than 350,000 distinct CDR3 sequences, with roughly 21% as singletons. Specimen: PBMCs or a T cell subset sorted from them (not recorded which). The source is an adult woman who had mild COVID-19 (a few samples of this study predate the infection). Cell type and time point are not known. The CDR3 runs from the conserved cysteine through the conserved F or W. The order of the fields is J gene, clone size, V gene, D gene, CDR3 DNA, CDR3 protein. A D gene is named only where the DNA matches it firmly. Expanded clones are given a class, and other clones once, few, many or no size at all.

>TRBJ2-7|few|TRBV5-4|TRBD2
TGTGCCAGCAGCTTGTTTGCGGGAGGGCCCTACGAGCAGTACTTC
CASSLFAGGPYEQYF
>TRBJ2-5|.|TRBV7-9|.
TGTGCCAGCAGCTTAGTAGGGGAGTGGGATGCCCAAGAGACCCAGTACTTC
CASSLVGEWDAQETQYF
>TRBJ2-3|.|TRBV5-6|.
TGTGCCAGCAGCTTGTACGGGGATACGCAGTATTTT
CASSLYGDTQYF
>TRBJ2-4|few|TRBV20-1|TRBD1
TGCAGTGCTACCAGGACAGGGGTTAAAAACATTCAGTACTTC
CSATRTGVKNIQYF
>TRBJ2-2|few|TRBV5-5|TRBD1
TGTGCCAGCAGCTTGTTTCAGGGGGTGAACACCGGGGAGCTGTTTTTT
CASSLFQGVNTGELFF
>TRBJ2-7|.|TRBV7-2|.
TGTGCCAGCAGCTTATCCTTAGCCGGGCGGGTCGAGCAGTACTTC
CASSLSLAGRVEQYF
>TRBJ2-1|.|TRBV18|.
TGTGCCAGCTCACCACCGGCCAGGGCTTACCTCAGTGAGCAGTTCTTC
CASSPPARAYLSEQFF
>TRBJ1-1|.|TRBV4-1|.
TGCGCCAGCAGCCAAGGACAGTGGGGGAGCACTGAAGCTTTCTTT
CASSQGQWGSTEAFF
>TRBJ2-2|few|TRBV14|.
TGTGCCAGCAGCCCCCCCCACAGATCCAGCTACACCGGGGAGCTGTTTTTT
CASSPPHRSSYTGELFF
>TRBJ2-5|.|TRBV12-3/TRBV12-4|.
TGTGCCAGCAGTTTAGCGGAGACCGGGGAAGAGACCCAGTACTTC
CASSLAETGEETQYF
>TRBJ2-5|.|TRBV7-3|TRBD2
TGTGCCAGCAGCTTAGGGGCTAGCGGACAAGAGACCCAGTACTTC
CASSLGASGQETQYF
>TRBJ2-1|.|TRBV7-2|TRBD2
TGTGCCAGCAGCGAAAGGGGCGGCGGGGGGGTCCGAGCCCTCTACAATGAGCAGTTCTTC
CASSERGGGGVRALYNEQFF
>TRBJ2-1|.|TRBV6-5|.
TGTGCCAGCAGTTATCGGTCCCCAGCGACTTACTCCTACAATGAGCAGTTCTTC
CASSYRSPATYSYNEQFF
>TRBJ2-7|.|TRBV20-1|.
TGCAGTGCTAGAGAGTCCTTGGGACGGGGCTACGAGCAGTACTTC
CSARESLGRGYEQYF
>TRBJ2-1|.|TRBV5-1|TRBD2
TGCGCCAGCAGCTTACTAGCGGGGGGTCTCGGTGACTGGAATGAGCAGTTCTTC
CASSLLAGGLGDWNEQFF
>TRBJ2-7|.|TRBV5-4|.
TGTGCCAGCAGCCGGGGTTTTCAGCAGTACTTC
CASSRGFQQYF
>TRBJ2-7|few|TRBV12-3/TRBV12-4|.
TGTGCCAGCAGTACCGGGACACACACCTACGAGCAGTACTTC
CASSTGTHTYEQYF
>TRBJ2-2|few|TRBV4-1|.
TGCGCCAGCGGTGGGGGCACCGGGGAGCTGTTTTTT
CASGGGTGELFF
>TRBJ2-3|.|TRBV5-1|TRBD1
TGCGCCAGCAGCTTGGCAGGGACAGCTATCAGGGATACGCAGTATTTT
CASSLAGTAIRDTQYF
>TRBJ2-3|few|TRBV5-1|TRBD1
TGCGCCAGCAGCCCGATACAGGGGGGCACAGATACGCAGTATTTT
CASSPIQGGTDTQYF
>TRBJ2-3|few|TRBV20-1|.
TGCAGTGCTAGATTTCTAGCCGAGAGCACAGATACGCAGTATTTT
CSARFLAESTDTQYF
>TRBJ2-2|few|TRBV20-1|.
TGCAGTGTTAGAGGGGGAGCGAACACCGGGGAGCTGTTTTTT
CSVRGGANTGELFF
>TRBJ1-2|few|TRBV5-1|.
TGCGCCAGCAGCCCGACAGGCACGAAAATCTATGGCTACACCTTC
CASSPTGTKIYGYTF
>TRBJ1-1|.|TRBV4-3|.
TGCGCCAGCAGCCTCCAAGTGAGGAACACTGAAGCTTTCTTT
CASSLQVRNTEAFF
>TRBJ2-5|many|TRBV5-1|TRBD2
TGCGCCTCCGCCGGGGGGGATAATTCGAAGAAAGAGACCCAGTACTTC
CASAGGDNSKKETQYF